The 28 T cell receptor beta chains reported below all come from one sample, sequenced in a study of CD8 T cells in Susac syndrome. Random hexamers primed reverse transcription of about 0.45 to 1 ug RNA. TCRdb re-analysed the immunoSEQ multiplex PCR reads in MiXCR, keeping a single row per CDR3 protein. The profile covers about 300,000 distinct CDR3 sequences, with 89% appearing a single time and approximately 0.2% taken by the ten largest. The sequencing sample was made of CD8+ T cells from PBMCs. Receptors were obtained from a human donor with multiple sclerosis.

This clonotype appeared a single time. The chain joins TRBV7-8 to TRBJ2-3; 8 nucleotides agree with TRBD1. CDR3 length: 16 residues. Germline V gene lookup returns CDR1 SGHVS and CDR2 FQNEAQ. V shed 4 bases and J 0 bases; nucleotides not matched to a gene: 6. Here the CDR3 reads CASSSVDRVSTDTQYF. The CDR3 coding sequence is TGTGCCAGCAGCTCTGTGGACAGGGTGAGCACAGATACGCAGTATTTT.

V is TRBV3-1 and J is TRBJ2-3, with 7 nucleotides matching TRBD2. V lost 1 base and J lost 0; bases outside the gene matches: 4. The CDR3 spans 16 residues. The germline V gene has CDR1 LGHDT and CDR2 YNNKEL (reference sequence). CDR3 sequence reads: CASSQASAGSTDTQYF. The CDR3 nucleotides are TGTGCCAGCAGCCAAGCGTCAGCGGGGAGCACAGATACGCAGTATTTT.

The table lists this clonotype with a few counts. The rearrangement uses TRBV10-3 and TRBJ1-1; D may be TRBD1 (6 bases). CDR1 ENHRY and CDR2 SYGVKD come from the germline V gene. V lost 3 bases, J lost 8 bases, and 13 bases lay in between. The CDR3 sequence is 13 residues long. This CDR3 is CAISDTSGTEAFF. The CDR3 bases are TGTGCCATCAGTGACACATCCGGGACAGAAGCTTTCTTT.

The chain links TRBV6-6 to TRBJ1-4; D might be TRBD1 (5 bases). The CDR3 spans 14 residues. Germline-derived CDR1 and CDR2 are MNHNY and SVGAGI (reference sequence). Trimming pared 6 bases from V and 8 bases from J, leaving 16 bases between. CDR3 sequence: CASRAWGREEKLFF. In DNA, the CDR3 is TGTGCCAGCAGGGCCTGGGGGAGGGAAGAAAAACTGTTTTTT.

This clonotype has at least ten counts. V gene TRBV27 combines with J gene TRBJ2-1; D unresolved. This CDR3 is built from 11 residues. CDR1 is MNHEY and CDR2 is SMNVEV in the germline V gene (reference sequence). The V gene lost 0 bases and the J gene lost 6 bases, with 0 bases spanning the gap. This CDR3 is CASSLSNEQFF. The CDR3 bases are TGTGCCAGCAGTTTATCCAATGAGCAGTTCTTC.

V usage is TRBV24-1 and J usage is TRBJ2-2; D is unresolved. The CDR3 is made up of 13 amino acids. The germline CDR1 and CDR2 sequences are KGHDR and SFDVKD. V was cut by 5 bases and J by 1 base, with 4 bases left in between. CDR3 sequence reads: CATSVENTGELFF. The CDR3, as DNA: TGTGCCACCAGTGTGGAGAACACCGGGGAGCTGTTTTTT.

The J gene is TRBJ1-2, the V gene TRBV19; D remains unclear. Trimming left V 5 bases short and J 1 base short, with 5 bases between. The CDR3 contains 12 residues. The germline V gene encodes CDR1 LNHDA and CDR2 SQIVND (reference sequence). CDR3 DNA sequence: TGTGCCAGTAGTTTGGGTAACTATGGCTACACCTTC. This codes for CASSLGNYGYTF.

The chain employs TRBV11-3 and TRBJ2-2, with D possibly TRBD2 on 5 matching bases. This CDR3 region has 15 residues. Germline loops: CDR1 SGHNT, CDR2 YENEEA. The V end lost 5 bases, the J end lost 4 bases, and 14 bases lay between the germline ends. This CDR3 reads CASSQPSRGTGELFF. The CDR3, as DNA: TGTGCCAGCAGCCAACCTTCTCGGGGCACCGGGGAGCTGTTTTTT.

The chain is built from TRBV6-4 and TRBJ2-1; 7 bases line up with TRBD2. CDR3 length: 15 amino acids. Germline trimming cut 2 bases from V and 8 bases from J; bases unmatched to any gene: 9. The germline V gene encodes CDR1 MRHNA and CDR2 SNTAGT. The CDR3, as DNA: TGTGCCAGCAGTGACAATGGCGGGAGTACGGATGAGCAGTTCTTC. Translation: CASSDNGGSTDEQFF.

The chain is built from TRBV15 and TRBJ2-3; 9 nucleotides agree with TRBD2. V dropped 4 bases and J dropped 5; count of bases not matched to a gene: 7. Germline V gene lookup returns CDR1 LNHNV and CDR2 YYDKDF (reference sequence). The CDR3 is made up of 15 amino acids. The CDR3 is CATSTREGRGDTQYF. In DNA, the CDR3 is TGTGCCACCAGCACGCGGGAGGGCCGGGGAGATACGCAGTATTTT.

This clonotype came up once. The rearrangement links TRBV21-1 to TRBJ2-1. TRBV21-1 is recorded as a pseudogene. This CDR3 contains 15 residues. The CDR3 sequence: CARPRCREVRDEQFF. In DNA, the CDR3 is TGTGCCCGTCCAAGATGTAGGGAAGTAAGGGATGAGCAGTTCTTC.

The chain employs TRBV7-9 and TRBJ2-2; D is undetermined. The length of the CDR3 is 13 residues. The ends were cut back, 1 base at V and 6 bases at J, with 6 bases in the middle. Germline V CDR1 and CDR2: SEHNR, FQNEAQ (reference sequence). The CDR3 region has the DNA TGTGCCAGCAGCTTAGGTCTATCCGGGGAGCTGTTTTTT. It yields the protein CASSLGLSGELFF. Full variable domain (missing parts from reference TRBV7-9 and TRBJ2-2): DTGVSQNPRHKITKRGQNVTFRCDPISEHNRLYWYRQTLGQGPEFLTYFQNEAQLEKSRLLSDRFSAERPKGSFSTLEIQRTEQGDSAMYLCASSLGLSGELFFGEGSRLTVL.

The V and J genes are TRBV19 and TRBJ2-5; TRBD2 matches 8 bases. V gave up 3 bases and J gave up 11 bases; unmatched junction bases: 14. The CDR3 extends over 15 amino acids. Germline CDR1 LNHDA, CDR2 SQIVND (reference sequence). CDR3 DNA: TGTGCCAGTAGTATGATCTCCGGGACTAGGAGGAGTCAGTACTTC. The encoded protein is CASSMISGTRRSQYF.

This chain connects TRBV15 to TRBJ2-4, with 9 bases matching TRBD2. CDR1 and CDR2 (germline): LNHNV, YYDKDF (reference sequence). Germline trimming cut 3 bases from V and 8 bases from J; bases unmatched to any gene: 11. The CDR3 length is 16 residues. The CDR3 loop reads CATSRREGLAKDIQYF. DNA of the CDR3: TGTGCCACCAGCAGGCGGGAGGGACTAGCTAAGGACATTCAGTACTTC.

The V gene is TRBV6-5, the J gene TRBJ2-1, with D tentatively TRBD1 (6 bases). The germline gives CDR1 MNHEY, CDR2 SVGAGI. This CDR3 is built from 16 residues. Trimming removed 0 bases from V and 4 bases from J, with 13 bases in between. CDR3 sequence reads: CASSYSAGAVYNEQFF. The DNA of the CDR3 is TGTGCCAGCAGTTACTCTGCAGGGGCGGTTTACAATGAGCAGTTCTTC.

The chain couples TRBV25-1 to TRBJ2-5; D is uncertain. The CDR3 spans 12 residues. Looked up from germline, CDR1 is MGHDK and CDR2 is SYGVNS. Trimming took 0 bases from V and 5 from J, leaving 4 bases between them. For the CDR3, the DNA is TGTGCCAGCAGTGAATACGGGGAGACCCAGTACTTC. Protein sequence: CASSEYGETQYF.

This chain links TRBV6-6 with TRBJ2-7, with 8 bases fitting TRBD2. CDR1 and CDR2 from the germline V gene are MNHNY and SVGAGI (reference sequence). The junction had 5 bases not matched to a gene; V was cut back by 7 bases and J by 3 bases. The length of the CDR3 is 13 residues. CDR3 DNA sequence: TGTGCCAGCACCGGGACTAGAGTCTACGAGCAGTACTTC. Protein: CASTGTRVYEQYF.

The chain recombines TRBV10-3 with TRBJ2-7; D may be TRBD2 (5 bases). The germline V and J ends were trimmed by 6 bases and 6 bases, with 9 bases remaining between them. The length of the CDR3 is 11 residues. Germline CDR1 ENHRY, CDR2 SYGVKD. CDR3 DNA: TGTGCCATCAGGGACGGAGGCGAGCAGTACTTC. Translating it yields CAIRDGGEQYF.

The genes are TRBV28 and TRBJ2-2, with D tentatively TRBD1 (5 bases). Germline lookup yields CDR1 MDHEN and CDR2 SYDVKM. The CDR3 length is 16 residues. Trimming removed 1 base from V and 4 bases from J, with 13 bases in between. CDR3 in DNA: TGTGCCAGCAGTTTATTTACCGGACAAGCCACCGGGGAGCTGTTTTTT. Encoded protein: CASSLFTGQATGELFF.

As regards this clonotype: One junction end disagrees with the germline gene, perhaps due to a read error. CDR3 nucleotide sequence: TGCAGCTTTGAGGGGACCACAACCGAGGGCTCCTACGAGCAGTACTTC. Residues: CSFEGTTTEGSYEQYF. This sequence joins TRBV29-1 and TRBJ2-7; D assignment may be TRBD1 or TRBD2 (5 bases each). CDR1 is SQVTM and CDR2 is ANQGSEA in the germline V gene. The length of the CDR3 is 16 residues.

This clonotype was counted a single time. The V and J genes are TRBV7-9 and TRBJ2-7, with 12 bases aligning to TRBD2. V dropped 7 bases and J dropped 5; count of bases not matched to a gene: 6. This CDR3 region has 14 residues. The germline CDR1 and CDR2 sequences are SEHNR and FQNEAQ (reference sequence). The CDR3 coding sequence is TGTGCCAGCACTCTAGCGGGAGGGGTCCACGAGCAGTACTTC. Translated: CASTLAGGVHEQYF.

The CDR3 loop is CASSDEGDRKSDTEAFF. Here the CDR3 DNA reads TGTGCCAGCAGTGATGAGGGGGACAGAAAATCGGACACTGAAGCTTTCTTT. V is TRBV6-1 and J is TRBJ1-1, with TRBD1 identical over 7 bases. Losses at the gene ends were 3 bases for V and 3 bases for J; bases not matched to a gene: 13. Germline loops: CDR1 MNHNS, CDR2 SASEGT. This CDR3 contains 17 residues.

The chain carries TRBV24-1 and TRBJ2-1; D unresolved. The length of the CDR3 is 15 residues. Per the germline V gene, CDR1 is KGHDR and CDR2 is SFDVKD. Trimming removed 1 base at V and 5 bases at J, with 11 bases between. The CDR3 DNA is TGTGCCACCAGTGATTTAAGGCTGTCGGACAATGAGCAGTTCTTC. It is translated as CATSDLRLSDNEQFF.

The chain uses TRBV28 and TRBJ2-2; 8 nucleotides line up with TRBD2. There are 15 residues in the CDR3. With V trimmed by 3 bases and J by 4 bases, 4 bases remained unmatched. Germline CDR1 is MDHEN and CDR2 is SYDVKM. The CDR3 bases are TGTGCCAGCAGTTTGTCGGGGGGGGGCACCGGGGAGCTGTTTTTT. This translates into CASSLSGGGTGELFF.

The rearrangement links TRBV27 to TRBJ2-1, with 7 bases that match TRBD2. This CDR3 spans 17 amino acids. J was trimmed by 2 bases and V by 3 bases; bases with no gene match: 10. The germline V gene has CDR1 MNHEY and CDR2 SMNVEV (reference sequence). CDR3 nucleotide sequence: TGTGCCAGCAGTTTGCCCGGGGCTAGCGGAACCTACAATGAGCAGTTCTTC. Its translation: CASSLPGASGTYNEQFF.

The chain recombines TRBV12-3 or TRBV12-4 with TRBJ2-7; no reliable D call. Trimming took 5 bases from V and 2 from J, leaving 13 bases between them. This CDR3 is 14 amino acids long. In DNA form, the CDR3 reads TGTGCCAGCAGTCCCCTGCGTCAACCCTACGAGCAGTACTTC. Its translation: CASSPLRQPYEQYF.

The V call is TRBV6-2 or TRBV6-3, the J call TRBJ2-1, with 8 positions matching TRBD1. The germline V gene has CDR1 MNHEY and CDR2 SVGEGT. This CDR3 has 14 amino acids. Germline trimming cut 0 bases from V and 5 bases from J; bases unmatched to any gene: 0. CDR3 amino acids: CASSYSTGDNEQFF. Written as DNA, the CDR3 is TGTGCCAGCAGTTACTCGACAGGGGACAATGAGCAGTTCTTC.

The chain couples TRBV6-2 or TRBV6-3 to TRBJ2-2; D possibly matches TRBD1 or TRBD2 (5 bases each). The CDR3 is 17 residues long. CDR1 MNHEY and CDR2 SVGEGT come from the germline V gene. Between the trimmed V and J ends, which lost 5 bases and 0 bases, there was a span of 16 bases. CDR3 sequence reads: CASSTIRDPTNTGELFF. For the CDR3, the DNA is TGTGCCAGCAGTACCATCCGGGACCCCACGAACACCGGGGAGCTGTTTTTT.